The present T cell receptor beta chain was sequenced within a study of graft-versus-host responses after intestinal transplantation. Looking at the study overall: All recipients were given anti-thymocyte globulin induction, and tacrolimus and steroids were then administered for about three years. Broader study findings: Individuals who had graft-donor T cell macrochimerism had allografts that showed high graft-versus-host to host-versus-graft clonal ratios. Ileal or blood samples showed some GvH clones first, and such clones were also found in recipient marrow.

Regarding this clone: No antigen is known for it.

The assay was immunoSEQ multiplex PCR, and TCRdb's table has in-frame clones only and misses some. The sample consists of 20,000 or so clones, 75% to 95% of them appearing once. The V and J ends lost 3 bases and 8 bases respectively, with 11 bases between them. Germline CDR1 and CDR2: SGDLS and YYNGEE. CDR3 size: 12 residues. This chain joins TRBV9 and TRBJ1-2; D is unclear. This sequence was found in a human patient who received an intestinal transplant, so some T cells may come from the graft donor. The sequenced sample was PBMCs, obtained around 350 days after transplant. The CDR3 region has the DNA TGTGCCAGCAGCGCGTTCCCGGGGGGCTACACCTTC. Translating gives CASSAFPGGYTF.